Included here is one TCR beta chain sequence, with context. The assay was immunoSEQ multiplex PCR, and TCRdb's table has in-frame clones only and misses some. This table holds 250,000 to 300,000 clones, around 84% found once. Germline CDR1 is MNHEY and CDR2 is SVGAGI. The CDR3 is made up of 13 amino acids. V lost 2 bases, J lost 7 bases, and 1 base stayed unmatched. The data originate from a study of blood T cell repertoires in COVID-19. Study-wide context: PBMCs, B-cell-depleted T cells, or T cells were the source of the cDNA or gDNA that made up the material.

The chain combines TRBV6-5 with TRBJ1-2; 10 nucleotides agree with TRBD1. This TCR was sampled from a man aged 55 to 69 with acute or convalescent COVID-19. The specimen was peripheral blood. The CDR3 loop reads CASSYDRGPGYTF. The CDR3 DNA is TGTGCCAGCAGTTACGACAGGGGGCCTGGCTACACCTTC.